This TCR beta chain was captured by sequencing in a study of T cell responses to AZD1222 COVID-19 vaccine. Study context: Pooled samples include second doses given at about 4 or 12 weeks.

The germline V and J ends were trimmed by 3 bases and 3 bases, with 5 bases remaining between them. The CDR3 is 12 amino acids. Germline lookup yields CDR1 WNHNN and CDR2 SYGVQD (reference sequence). The method was immunoSEQ multiplex PCR; TCRdb's version includes in-frame clones alone and lacks a portion of them. The table records approximately 130,000 clones, 80% to 95% of them present only once. The count of this clone is one. This chain connects TRBV10-1 to TRBJ1-1; weak D call: TRBD1 (5 bases). This material consisted of peripheral blood, taken on day 0 of AZD1222 vaccination. This TCR was sampled from an adult in good health. The CDR3 reads CASSDRDTEAFF. As DNA, the CDR3 is TGCGCCAGCAGTGACAGGGACACTGAAGCTTTCTTT.